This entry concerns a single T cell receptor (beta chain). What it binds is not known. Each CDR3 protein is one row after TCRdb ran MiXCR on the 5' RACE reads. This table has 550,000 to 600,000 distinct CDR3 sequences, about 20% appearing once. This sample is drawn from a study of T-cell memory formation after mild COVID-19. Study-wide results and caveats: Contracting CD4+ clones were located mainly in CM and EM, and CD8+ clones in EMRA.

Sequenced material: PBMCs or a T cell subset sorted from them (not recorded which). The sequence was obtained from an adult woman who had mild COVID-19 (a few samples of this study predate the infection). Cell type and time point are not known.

The CDR3 nucleotides read TGTGCCAGCAGCTTAGGGAGCGGGATCCACAATGAGCAGTTCTTC. This sequence encodes CASSLGSGIHNEQFF. The chain couples TRBV11-2 to TRBJ2-1, with 7 nucleotides matching TRBD2. The CDR3 totals 15 residues. The V and J ends lost 1 base and 5 bases, in that order; junction bases with no gene match: 5. Germline V gives CDR1 SGHAT, CDR2 FQNNGV.